This T cell receptor beta chain comes out of a study of shared clonotypes between healthy human individuals. V gave up 6 bases and J gave up 3 bases; unmatched junction bases: 4. The germline V gene encodes CDR1 MNHNS and CDR2 SASEGT. There are 13 residues in the CDR3. The authors divided CD4+ cells into CD45RA+ naive and CD45RA-negative memory subsets. About 30,000 T cell genomes, or 200 ng DNA, went into the sorted-subset replicate PCRs. Method: immunoSEQ multiplex PCR; TCRdb's copy keeps in-frame clones and lacks some. The table has 1 million to 1.3 million clones, approximately 78% seen once. The chain recombines TRBV6-1 with TRBJ2-7; TRBD2 matches at 8 bases. The sample comprised memory CD4+ T cells from PBMCs. Subset reported: CD45RA-negative fraction. The clonotype originates from a man aged 18 to 35 in good health. Some clones in this sample may be carry-over from other donors' samples. CDR3 loop: CASRLAVLYEQYF. The CDR3 bases are TGTGCCAGCAGACTAGCGGTTCTCTACGAGCAGTACTTC.